A single sample is the source of the 26 T cell receptor beta chains below, sequenced in a study of Tregs in tolerant kidney transplant recipients. Some clones are missing from TCRdb's copy, which holds only in-frame ones; the method was immunoSEQ multiplex PCR. The sample consists of 75,000 to 100,000 clones, 93% of them appearing once. The nonmyeloablative bone marrow transplants came from related graft donors, with transient mixed chimerism. The material was CD4+ T cells from blood (PBMCs), obtained 12 months after the transplant. All receptors derive from a human patient who received a combined kidney and bone marrow transplant. Some T cells here may be from the graft donor.

This chain joins TRBV11-2 and TRBJ2-7; possible D gene TRBD1, 5 bases. From germline, CDR1 is SGHAT and CDR2 FQNNGV. Trimming removed 0 bases at V and 0 bases at J, with 15 bases between. The CDR3 is 17 amino acids. The CDR3 loop is CASSLDLKQVISYEQYF. CDR3 sequence (DNA): TGTGCCAGCAGCTTAGATTTAAAACAGGTGATCTCCTACGAGCAGTACTTC.

DNA of the CDR3: TGTGCCAGCAGCTTACAACCTAGCTCGGGCACAGATACGCAGTATTTT. Encoded protein: CASSLQPSSGTDTQYF. J is TRBJ2-3 and V is TRBV7-3, with a possible D match to TRBD2 (5 bases). This CDR3 comprises 16 residues. Germline V gene lookup returns CDR1 SGHTA and CDR2 FQGTGA. The germline V and J ends were trimmed by 2 bases and 1 base, with 13 bases remaining between them.

V is TRBV6-5 and J is TRBJ2-7, with a weak D call TRBD1 (5 bases). Trimming cost V 4 bases and J 5 bases, with 12 bases left between them. The CDR3 loop spans 13 amino acids. Germline V CDR1 and CDR2: MNHEY, SVGAGI. The CDR3 reads CASSFLQGNEQYF. For the CDR3, the DNA is TGTGCCAGCAGTTTTTTGCAGGGCAACGAGCAGTACTTC.

The chain combines TRBV18 with TRBJ1-1; 11 bases are a match to TRBD1. Germline V gene lookup returns CDR1 KGHSH and CDR2 LQKENI. This CDR3 is 15 amino acids long. J lost 1 base, V lost 6 bases, and 4 bases had no gene match. This CDR3 reads CASSVDRGQNTEAFF. CDR3 nucleotides: TGTGCCAGCTCGGTGGACAGGGGGCAGAACACTGAAGCTTTCTTT. Together with reference TRBV18 and TRBJ1-1, the CDR3 gives the full variable domain: NAGVMQNPRHLVRRRGQEARLRCSPMKGHSHVYWYRQLPEEGLKFMVYLQKENIIDESGMPKERFSAEFPKEGPSILRIQQVVRGDSAAYFCASSVDRGQNTEAFFGQGTRLTVV.

As concerns this clone: The sample contains more than one DNA sequence encoding this CDR3. The CDR3 coding sequence is TGTGCCACCAGCAGAGACAGGTCCTCCACTGAAGCTTTCTTT. This translates into CATSRDRSSTEAFF. This chain uses TRBV15 with TRBJ1-1, with unresolved D. The V end lost 0 bases, the J end lost 4 bases, and 9 bases lay between the germline ends. The CDR3 runs 14 residues. Germline V gives CDR1 LNHNV, CDR2 YYDKDF (reference sequence).

The chain links TRBV9 to TRBJ2-1; D might be TRBD1 (6 bases). This CDR3 contains 15 residues. Germline loops: CDR1 SGDLS, CDR2 YYNGEE. V was shortened by 3 bases and J by 8 bases, with 18 bases between the two germline ends. This CDR3 reads CASSGDVDSFDEQFF. CDR3 coding DNA: TGTGCCAGCAGCGGGGACGTGGACAGTTTTGATGAGCAGTTCTTC.

The rearrangement uses TRBV30 and TRBJ2-3; D possibly corresponds to TRBD2 (5 bases). Trimming left V 3 bases short and J 2 bases short, with 21 bases between. Germline assignment: CDR1 GTSNPN and CDR2 SVGIG (reference sequence). The CDR3 spans 17 residues. The CDR3 here is CAWRPLAGRQVTDTQYF. CDR3 sequence (DNA): TGTGCCTGGAGACCCTTGGCGGGTCGGCAAGTCACAGATACGCAGTATTTT.

The chain joins TRBV9 to TRBJ2-2, with TRBD2 matching over 13 bases. The CDR3 loop spans 18 amino acids. Germline V gene sequence: CDR1 SGDLS, CDR2 YYNGEE. The V segment lost 3 bases and the J segment 1 base; nucleotides outside the gene matches: 6. CDR3 sequence reads: CASSAGGLAGQNTGELFF. Here the CDR3 DNA reads TGTGCCAGCAGCGCGGGGGGACTAGCGGGACAGAACACCGGGGAGCTGTTTTTT.

The chain combines TRBV7-3 with TRBJ1-4, with TRBD1 matching 9 bases. With V trimmed by 3 bases and J by 5 bases, 1 base remained unmatched. The CDR3 is 14 amino acids. The germline V gene has CDR1 SGHTA and CDR2 FQGTGA. DNA for the CDR3: TGTGCCAGCAGCTTCGGGACAGGGAATGAAAAACTGTTTTTT. Translating gives CASSFGTGNEKLFF.

V usage is TRBV7-6 and J usage is TRBJ2-2; 8 nucleotides align to TRBD2. The CDR3 totals 14 residues. CDR1 and CDR2 (germline): SGHVS, FNYEAQ. V shed 5 bases, J shed 7 bases, and the junction held 6 bases outside the gene matches. CDR3 loop: CASSGTRGVGELFF. In DNA, the CDR3 is TGTGCCAGCAGCGGGACTAGGGGAGTCGGGGAGCTGTTTTTT.

The V gene is TRBV10-3, the J gene TRBJ2-6; D is ambiguous. This CDR3 has 14 amino acids. The V end lost 8 bases, the J end lost 0 bases, and 8 bases lay between the germline ends. Germline V CDR1 and CDR2: ENHRY, SYGVKD. In nucleotides, the CDR3 is TGTGCCATCGATTCCGGCTCTGGGGCCAACGTCCTGACTTTC. It specifies CAIDSGSGANVLTF.

The chain has TRBV5-4 and TRBJ2-2, with a tentative D call TRBD1 (6 bases). The CDR3 runs 13 residues. V lost 8 bases, J lost 4 bases, and 12 bases lay in between. Germline lookup yields CDR1 SGHNT and CDR2 YYREEE (reference sequence). The CDR3 coding sequence is TGTGCCAGGTCGGACAGCCTCACCGGGGAGCTGTTTTTT. Protein: CARSDSLTGELFF.

The chain joins TRBV30 to TRBJ2-2; tentative D call: TRBD2 (5 bases). V was pared by 0 bases and J by 7 bases, with 9 bases between. The length of the CDR3 is 13 residues. Germline V lookup: CDR1 GTSNPN, CDR2 SVGIG (reference sequence). In DNA, the CDR3 is TGTGCCTGGAGTGTACGGGGTGGCGGGGAGCTGTTTTTT. As protein: CAWSVRGGGELFF.

The rearrangement links TRBV28 to TRBJ1-2; a weak D match, TRBD1 (5 bases). CDR1 is MDHEN, CDR2 SYDVKM, per germline. V lost 3 bases and J lost 4, with 15 bases in between. This CDR3 has 15 amino acids. The CDR3 loop reads CASSLSAPGVYGYTF. CDR3 DNA: TGTGCCAGCAGTTTGTCGGCCCCGGGGGTCTATGGCTACACCTTC.

The chain combines TRBV6-1 with TRBJ1-5; TRBD1 agrees at 8 bases. The junction had 5 bases not matched to a gene; V was cut back by 4 bases and J by 6 bases. Germline assignment: CDR1 MNHNS and CDR2 SASEGT. CDR3 size: 14 residues. The CDR3 sequence: CASSVGRGLQPQHF. The CDR3 DNA sequence: TGTGCCAGCAGTGTAGGCAGGGGGCTTCAGCCCCAGCATTTT.

The rearrangement links TRBV11-2 to TRBJ1-3, with TRBD1 identical over 8 bases. The V gene's germline CDR1 is SGHAT and CDR2 FQNNGV. The CDR3 consists of 17 residues. Trimming at V came to 5 bases and at J to 3 bases, leaving 12 bases not matched to a gene. CDR3 nucleotide sequence: TGTGCCAGCAGCCCCCGAGAAGCCGGACAGGGTGGAAACACCATATATTTT. It yields the protein CASSPREAGQGGNTIYF.

The chain couples TRBV5-1 to TRBJ2-1; TRBD2 agrees at 8 bases. Unmatched junction bases numbered 3, after V lost 4 bases and J lost 6 bases. The CDR3 loop spans 13 amino acids. Germline V CDR1 and CDR2: SGHRS, YFSETQ. The CDR3 region has the DNA TGCGCCAGCAGCGTCGGGGGGGCCAATGAGCAGTTCTTC. Protein product: CASSVGGANEQFF.

This chain connects TRBV4-1 to TRBJ2-5, with TRBD1 matching over 8 bases. The V segment lost 5 bases and the J segment 1 base; nucleotides outside the gene matches: 6. Germline-derived CDR1 and CDR2 are MGHRA and YSYEKL. The CDR3 extends over 15 amino acids. The CDR3 DNA reads TGCGCCAGCAGCACCGGACAGGGACCCCAAGAGACCCAGTACTTC. Amino acid sequence: CASSTGQGPQETQYF.

The chain carries TRBV9 and TRBJ2-3; TRBD2 is a possible D gene (7 bases). Germline V CDR1 and CDR2: SGDLS, YYNGEE. With 4 bases removed from V and 3 bases from J, the gap between germline ends came to 24 bases. This CDR3 comprises 18 residues. The CDR3 loop reads CASSLNLGGAPKTDTQYF. The DNA for the CDR3 is TGTGCCAGCAGCTTAAATTTGGGGGGGGCTCCTAAAACAGATACGCAGTATTTT. Filled out from reference TRBV9 and TRBJ2-3, the complete variable domain reads DSGVTQTPKHLITATGQRVTLRCSPRSGDLSVYWYQQSLDQGLQFLIQYYNGEERAKGNILERFSAQQFPDLHSELNLSSLELGDSALYFCASSLNLGGAPKTDTQYFGPGTRLTVL.

The chain is built from TRBV4-2 and TRBJ2-3, with D hard to call. In germline, CDR1 is LGHNA, CDR2 YNFKEQ. The CDR3 spans 15 residues. Trimming pared 4 bases from V and 2 bases from J, leaving 13 bases between. Written as DNA, the CDR3 is TGTGCCAGCAGCCCACGCTCCCAGAACACAGATACGCAGTATTTT. Translated: CASSPRSQNTDTQYF.

The V call is TRBV15, the J call TRBJ2-2; 8 nucleotides agree with TRBD1. Trimming took 0 bases from V and 6 from J; bases not matched to a gene: 3. Germline V gives CDR1 LNHNV, CDR2 YYDKDF (reference sequence). The CDR3 totals 15 residues. CDR3 bases: TGTGCCACCAGCAGAGATTACAGGGGGGCCGGGGAGCTGTTTTTT. Protein product: CATSRDYRGAGELFF.

J is TRBJ2-2 and V is TRBV4-3; maybe TRBD2 (5 bases). Germline V gene sequence: CDR1 LGHNA, CDR2 YSLEER. Trimming took 0 bases from V and 3 from J, leaving 8 bases between them. The CDR3 has 15 residues. The CDR3 bases are TGCGCCAGCAGCCAAGATCGAGGGTACACCGGGGAGCTGTTTTTT. Protein product: CASSQDRGYTGELFF.

The chain links TRBV19 to TRBJ1-1; the D gene is possibly TRBD1 (5 bases). The CDR3 is 16 amino acids. CDR1 is LNHDA and CDR2 is SQIVND in the germline V gene (reference sequence). V was shortened by 2 bases and J by 1 base, with 14 bases between the two germline ends. CDR3 protein: CASSIPRRVQNTEAFF. In DNA form, the CDR3 reads TGTGCCAGTAGTATACCCCGCAGGGTACAGAACACTGAAGCTTTCTTT.

The rearrangement links TRBV7-2 to TRBJ2-2, with 9 bases lining up with TRBD2. The CDR3 consists of 16 residues. CDR1 is SGHTA, CDR2 FQGNSA, per germline. With V trimmed by 5 bases and J by 6 bases, 10 bases remained unmatched. CDR3 protein: CASSPDSGSGPGELFF. In nucleotides, the CDR3 is TGTGCCAGCAGCCCCGATAGCGGGAGCGGTCCCGGGGAGCTGTTTTTT.

The chain carries TRBV7-9 and TRBJ1-5, with 10 bases fitting TRBD1. V trimming: 5 bases; J trimming: 6 bases; junction bases outside the gene matches: 1. This CDR3 comprises 13 residues. Germline V CDR1 and CDR2: SEHNR, FQNEAQ (reference sequence). Here the CDR3 reads CASSRQGAQPQHF. DNA for the CDR3: TGTGCCAGCAGCAGACAGGGGGCTCAGCCCCAGCATTTT.

This chain connects TRBV20-1 to TRBJ1-6, with D maybe TRBD1 (5 bases). V was trimmed by 3 bases and J by 9 bases, leaving 6 bases between them. The germline gives CDR1 DFQATT, CDR2 SNEGSKA (reference sequence). CDR3 size: 11 residues. The CDR3 is CSASGGSPLHF. The CDR3 DNA sequence: TGCAGTGCTAGCGGGGGTTCACCCCTCCACTTT.